This T cell receptor beta chain was found in a study of identical twins. Study conclusions and caveats: For zero-insertion analyses, partial confounding could come from invariant MAIT and iNKT cells. The abundant beta clonotypes from cord blood had fewer insertions, and memory repertoires had none of this. Conclusions leaned on cross-sectional statistical analysis and did not track the same donors over time.

Unique molecular identifiers were present on the cDNA, and a universal primer site came from template switching. One entry per CDR3 protein, called by TCRdb with MiXCR from the 5' RACE reads. The sample includes some 460,000 distinct CDR3 sequences, approximately 14% of them seen just once. As to this clonotype: What it binds is unknown.

This CDR3 has 17 amino acids. The germline gives CDR1 MNHEY, CDR2 SMNVEV (reference sequence). The V and J ends lost 9 bases and 1 base respectively, with 21 bases between them. These sequences were also reported in another study, on yellow fever vaccine responses in identical twins.

Sequences were obtained from CD4+ T cells sorted from blood. This receptor was obtained from a woman younger than 30 in good health. This rearrangement joins TRBV27 to TRBJ2-2; D is perhaps TRBD1 (5 bases). The CDR3 is CASTRINPGKNTGELFF. The CDR3, as DNA: TGTGCCAGTACCAGAATAAATCCAGGGAAGAACACCGGGGAGCTGTTTTTT.